The 19 T cell receptor beta chains listed next were all sequenced from one sample in a study of blood T cell repertoires in COVID-19. The repertoire was sequenced with immunoSEQ multiplex PCR; TCRdb's copy has only in-frame clones and lacks some. The table has about 300,000 clones, 86% seen once. The sequencing input was PBMCs or T cells enriched from blood (not recorded which). These TCRs come from a woman aged 18-29 years who had recovered from COVID-19.

V and J are TRBV15 and TRBJ2-1, with 8 positions matching TRBD2. The CDR3 consists of 16 residues. Trimming took 5 bases from V and 6 from J; bases not matched to a gene: 12. Germline CDR1 and CDR2: LNHNV and YYDKDF (reference sequence). The CDR3: CATSPLAGGFGNEQFF. The CDR3 DNA reads as TGTGCCACCAGCCCCCTGGCGGGAGGATTTGGCAATGAGCAGTTCTTC.

Written as DNA, the CDR3 is TGCAGCGCTAAACAGGGTTCGGCCACTGAAGCTTTCTTT. It yields the protein CSAKQGSATEAFF. The chain employs TRBV29-1 and TRBJ1-1; D possibly corresponds to TRBD1 (6 bases). The CDR3 runs 13 residues. Germline V CDR1 and CDR2: SQVTM, ANQGSEA. The V and J ends lost 7 bases and 4 bases respectively, with 16 bases between them. The full variable domain, in which reference TRBV29-1 and TRBJ1-1 provide the parts outside the CDR3, is SAVISQKPSRDICQRGTSLTIQCQVDSQVTMMFWYRQQPGQSLTLIATANQGSEATYESGFVIDKFPISRPNLTFSTLTVSNMSPEDSSIYLCSAKQGSATEAFFGQGTRLTVV.

For this clone: This sample also contains other DNA sequences that code for the same CDR3. This chain links TRBV19 with TRBJ2-7; D possibly corresponds to TRBD2 (5 bases). CDR1 LNHDA and CDR2 SQIVND come from the germline V gene (reference sequence). V was cut by 1 base and J by 0 bases, with 7 bases left in between. The CDR3 spans 14 residues. This CDR3 is CASSIGGDSYEQYF. The DNA of the CDR3 is TGTGCCAGTAGTATAGGGGGAGACTCCTACGAGCAGTACTTC.

The rearrangement links TRBV7-6 to TRBJ1-2; the match to TRBD1 covers 9 bases. Germline CDR1 is SGHVS and CDR2 is FNYEAQ. Trimming cost V 3 bases and J 4 bases; bases outside gene matches: 3. This CDR3 is built from 14 residues. The CDR3 loop is CASSLDRGLYGYTF. For the CDR3, the DNA is TGTGCCAGCAGCTTGGACAGGGGCCTCTATGGCTACACCTTC.

With respect to this clone: The junction departs from germline at one end; a sequencing error may be responsible. This chain joins TRBV6-5 and TRBJ2-7; D remains unclear. The germline V gene encodes CDR1 MNHEY and CDR2 SVGAGI. The length of the CDR3 is 14 residues. The CDR3 sequence is CASSDSAVPYEQYF. CDR3 nucleotide sequence: TGTGCCAGCAGTGACTCGGCAGTACCCTACGAGCAGTACTTC.

The chain combines TRBV30 with TRBJ1-6; possibly TRBD1 for D (6 bases). Germline-derived CDR1 and CDR2 are GTSNPN and SVGIG (reference sequence). Trimming pared 7 bases from V and 4 bases from J, leaving 14 bases between. This CDR3 has 14 amino acids. The CDR3 coding sequence is TGTGCCTCAACCTGGGGACAATATAATTCACCCCTCCACTTT. This translates into CASTWGQYNSPLHF.

The chain recombines TRBV9 with TRBJ2-3; maybe TRBD2 (5 bases). The CDR3 sequence is 14 residues long. Germline assignment: CDR1 SGDLS and CDR2 YYNGEE. V shed 3 bases and J shed 2 bases, with 10 bases lying between them. The CDR3 DNA follows: TGTGCCAGCAGCGCCCCCGGGGACACAGATACGCAGTATTTT. Translation: CASSAPGDTDTQYF. The complete variable domain, with remaining parts taken from reference TRBV9 and TRBJ2-3, reads DSGVTQTPKHLITATGQRVTLRCSPRSGDLSVYWYQQSLDQGLQFLIQYYNGEERAKGNILERFSAQQFPDLHSELNLSSLELGDSALYFCASSAPGDTDTQYFGPGTRLTVL.

The V and J genes are TRBV24-1 and TRBJ1-6, with 8 bases aligning to TRBD1. In germline, CDR1 is KGHDR, CDR2 SFDVKD. The ends lost 2 bases at V and 4 bases at J; junction bases unmatched: 3. The CDR3 runs to 16 residues. The CDR3 DNA is TGTGCCACCAGTGATTCACGGACAGGGTATAATTCACCCCTCCACTTT. It yields the protein CATSDSRTGYNSPLHF.

This clone was found once. The chain carries TRBV7-7 and TRBJ2-1; TRBD2 matches 10 bases. Germline V gives CDR1 SSHAT, CDR2 FNYEAQ (reference sequence). After removal of 2 bases from V and 4 bases from J, the junction contained 5 bases not matched to a gene. This CDR3 contains 16 residues. Here the CDR3 reads CASSLTASGSYNEQFF. The CDR3 bases are TGTGCCAGCAGCTTAACGGCTAGCGGGAGTTACAATGAGCAGTTCTTC.

This chain joins TRBV15 and TRBJ1-5; 8 positions agree with TRBD1. Germline CDR1 reads LNHNV; CDR2 reads YYDKDF (reference sequence). This CDR3 is 15 amino acids long. Trimming at V came to 3 bases and at J to 7 bases, leaving 8 bases not matched to a gene. In DNA, the CDR3 is TGTGCCACCAGCAGTTCTGGACAGGGAGGACAGCCCCAGCATTTT. This translates into CATSSSGQGGQPQHF.

The CDR3: CASSRTGNTDTQYF. The CDR3 DNA sequence: TGTGCCAGCAGTCGGACAGGGAACACAGATACGCAGTATTTT. This chain joins TRBV2 and TRBJ2-3, with 8 positions matching TRBD1. V shed 5 bases, J shed 2 bases, and the junction held 3 bases outside the gene matches. The germline V gene has CDR1 SNHLY and CDR2 FYNNEI. The CDR3 length is 14 residues.

This clone was seen a single time. The genes are TRBV30 and TRBJ1-5; D is perhaps TRBD1 (6 bases). Trimming left V 2 bases short and J 2 bases short, with 10 bases between. This CDR3 region has 14 residues. Germline-derived CDR1 and CDR2 are GTSNPN and SVGIG (reference sequence). Here the CDR3 DNA reads TGTGCCTGGAGTCTGGGACACCGCAATCAGCCCCAGCATTTT. Protein sequence: CAWSLGHRNQPQHF.

The rearrangement uses TRBV28 and TRBJ2-5; the D gene is possibly TRBD1 (5 bases). Per the germline V gene, CDR1 is MDHEN and CDR2 is SYDVKM. The V and J ends lost 4 bases and 5 bases respectively, with 20 bases between them. The CDR3 spans 16 residues. CDR3 nucleotide sequence: TGTGCCAGCAGTTCCAGGGTAGGGCCTGTAGACGAGACCCAGTACTTC. The encoded protein is CASSSRVGPVDETQYF.

The CDR3 bases are TGTGCCAGCAGCTTCGACTCACTCACTGAAGCTTTCTTT. Its translation: CASSFDSLTEAFF. The chain recombines TRBV5-4 with TRBJ1-1; D is unresolved. The CDR3 sequence is 13 residues long. V was pared by 2 bases and J by 4 bases, with 9 bases between. CDR1 SGHNT and CDR2 YYREEE come from the germline V gene (reference sequence).

This rearrangement joins TRBV27 to TRBJ2-7; 10 bases are a match to TRBD1. Germline values: CDR1 MNHEY, CDR2 SMNVEV (reference sequence). The J segment lost 3 bases and the V segment lost 10 bases, leaving 6 bases of the junction unmatched. The CDR3 has 13 residues. CDR3 sequence reads: CATSDRGLYEQYF. The CDR3 DNA is TGTGCCACATCCGACAGGGGGCTCTACGAGCAGTACTTC.

This clone was seen only a few times. The V call is TRBV9, the J call TRBJ2-2; no reliable D call. The CDR3 loop spans 12 amino acids. Germline V gene lookup returns CDR1 SGDLS and CDR2 YYNGEE. The V end was cut by 3 bases, the J end by 5 bases, with 5 bases between. The CDR3 nucleotides are TGTGCCAGCAGCGCCGTTACCGGGGAGCTGTTTTTT. This codes for CASSAVTGELFF.

The chain combines TRBV6-2 or TRBV6-3 with TRBJ1-2; the D gene is possibly TRBD1 (6 bases). This CDR3 spans 15 amino acids. Germline CDR1 reads MNHEY; CDR2 reads SVGEGT. Trimming stripped 2 bases from V and 4 bases from J, with 14 bases between. In DNA form, the CDR3 reads TGTGCCAGCAGTTACGCTGAGGACAGAATCTATGGCTACACCTTC. As protein: CASSYAEDRIYGYTF.

J is TRBJ2-7 and V is TRBV4-3; 12 nucleotides agree with TRBD2. With 0 bases clipped from V and 5 bases from J, the junction kept 8 bases outside the gene matches. Looked up from germline, CDR1 is LGHNA and CDR2 is YSLEER. This CDR3 region has 17 residues. This CDR3 is CASSQDPSGGARDEQYF. CDR3 sequence (DNA): TGCGCCAGCAGCCAAGATCCTAGCGGGGGGGCCCGTGACGAGCAGTACTTC.

This chain links TRBV6-2 or TRBV6-3 with TRBJ1-2; a weak D match, TRBD1 (6 bases). The CDR3 totals 18 residues. Germline loops: CDR1 MNHEY, CDR2 SVGEGT. V shed 0 bases and J shed 8 bases, with 25 bases lying between them. CDR3 DNA: TGTGCCAGCAGTTACTCGACCGGGATCACCCAGGGGTTCGACGGCTACACCTTC. This gives the protein CASSYSTGITQGFDGYTF.